The rows below give T cell receptor beta chains drawn from one sample of a study of cytomegalovirus exposure and HLA in healthy donors. Libraries were prepared by immunoSEQ multiplex PCR; TCRdb keeps only in-frame clonotypes and omits some of them. The sample includes approximately 180,000 clones, about 83% seen only once; the top ten take around 5%. The sequencing input was PBMCs. The receptors were sampled from a girl aged 10-17 years in good health and CMV-seropositive. Each CDR3 is given with its conserved first and last residue. The order of the fields is V gene, J gene, D gene, clone size, CDR3 DNA, CDR3 protein. The D gene is left open where the match is weak. Where a row states a size, it is once, few, many or the class of an expanded clone; other rows omit it.

TRBV4-1	TRBJ2-5	TRBD2	few	TGCGCCAGCAGCCATTTCTCCGGGACTAGCGGAGTTAGCCAAGAGACCCAGTACTTC	CASSHFSGTSGVSQETQYF
TRBV6-6	TRBJ2-7	TRBD1	-	TGTGCCAGCAATCTAATCGCGGACAGGAGATCCTACGAGCAGTACTTC	CASNLIADRRSYEQYF
TRBV18	TRBJ1-1	-	-	TGTGCCAGCTCATCCGGGGGAAAAACGATTGAAGCTTTCTTT	CASSSGGKTIEAFF
TRBV25-1	TRBJ1-2	-	-	TGTGCCAGCAGTGAATTTAGCCAGAACTATGGCTACACCTTC	CASSEFSQNYGYTF
TRBV7-9	TRBJ2-7	TRBD1	-	TGTGCCAGCAGCTTCCTATTATCGACAGGGGCCCACTCCTACGAGCAGTACTTC	CASSFLLSTGAHSYEQYF
TRBV7-2	TRBJ2-7	-	-	TGTGCCAGCAGCCATTTAGCGAACGAGCAGTACTTC	CASSHLANEQYF
TRBV30	TRBJ2-5	-	-	TGTGCCTGGAGTGTACATCAGGGGGGAGGTGAGACCCAGTACTTC	CAWSVHQGGGETQYF
TRBV10-3	TRBJ1-1	-	-	TGTGCCATCAGTGAGAGAGGAACAGGGAACACTGAAGCTTTCTTT	CAISERGTGNTEAFF
TRBV27	TRBJ1-1	-	-	TGTGCCAGCAGTTCCGGCCCTAGGGGCGATGACACTGAAGCTTTCTTT	CASSSGPRGDDTEAFF
TRBV2	TRBJ2-2	TRBD2	-	TGTGCCAGCAGGCGCACTAGCGGGGGACCATCCGGGGAGCTGTTTTTT	CASRRTSGGPSGELFF
TRBV11-2	TRBJ1-1	-	once	TGTGCCAGCAGCTATCGGGGGAACACTGAAGCTTTCTTT	CASSYRGNTEAFF
TRBV30	TRBJ1-5	-	-	TGTGCCTGGAGTGTACAAGGACGGAGGTCGGAGAATCAGCCCCAGCATTTT	CAWSVQGRRSENQPQHF
TRBV30	TRBJ1-1	TRBD1	-	TGTGCCTGGAGTGTACCCCCTTGGACAGGGGGATTTTCGAACACTGAAGCTTTCTTT	CAWSVPPWTGGFSNTEAFF
TRBV15	TRBJ2-7	-	-	TGTGCCACCAGCAGCGAACACAGGGCTTCCTACGAGCAGTACTTC	CATSSEHRASYEQYF
TRBV19	TRBJ1-1	-	-	TGTGCCAGTAGTCTCAACGGCAGGGGAGGGACTGAAGCTTTCTTT	CASSLNGRGGTEAFF
TRBV4-2	TRBJ1-2	TRBD1	-	TGTGCCAGCAGTCAGTTCCGGGACAGGGTAGATGGCTACACCTTC	CASSQFRDRVDGYTF
TRBV6-1	TRBJ1-2	-	-	TGTGCCAGCACAAATCCAGGGGCGCCTCGAGGCTACACCTTC	CASTNPGAPRGYTF
TRBV15	TRBJ1-1	-	few	TGTGCCACCAGCAGAGATGGGGGGATCGCTGAAGCTTTCTTT	CATSRDGGIAEAFF
TRBV30	TRBJ1-1	-	-	TGTGCCTTAAATAGGGGCCGTAACACTGAAGCTTTCTTT	CALNRGRNTEAFF
TRBV19	TRBJ1-2	-	-	TGTGCCAGTAGTACCGCAAATTTGAGGGCCTATGGCTACACCTTC	CASSTANLRAYGYTF
TRBV21-1	TRBJ2-5	-	-	TGTGCCAGCAGCAAAGTCGGGGAAAGTACCGAGACCCAGTACTTC	CASSKVGESTETQYF
TRBV19	TRBJ1-2	TRBD1	-	TGTGCCAGTAGTTTCGGACAGGGAGATGGCTACACCTTC	CASSFGQGDGYTF
TRBV20-1	TRBJ1-3	-	-	TGCAGTGCTTTATCTGGAAACACCATATATTTT	CSALSGNTIYF
TRBV21-1	TRBJ2-1	-	-	TGTGCCAGCAGCAAAGACGGTACCTACAATGAGCAGTTCTTC	CASSKDGTYNEQFF
TRBV30	TRBJ1-1	-	-	TGTGCCTGGACTGGGGCCAAGAACACTGAAGCTTTCTTT	CAWTGAKNTEAFF